These 28 T cell receptor beta chains were sequenced from one sample in a study of blood T cells in healthy people across ages (dated by TCRdb to 2015 to 2017). Library prep was done by 5' RACE. TCRdb lists the instrument as Illumina HiSeq 2500. A second 7 to 11 cycle PCR used a sample-barcoded 5' primer and a J-beta primer mix. Using fastp trimming at Q25 and MiXCR clonotype assembly, TCRdb reanalyzed the public sequencing data and kept in-frame beta chains. Under each unique CDR3 protein, matching rows form one entry showing the most common genes and DNA. The sample table contains about 1.8 million distinct CDR3 sequences; only one count was recorded for roughly 52% of them. Less than 2.5% of the sample is in the top ten clones. The sample was blood. Source of these receptors: a woman aged 40 to 55 in good health.

This rearrangement joins TRBV28 to TRBJ1-2; D uncertain. The CDR3 is 12 amino acids. Germline V gene data show CDR1 as MDHEN and CDR2 as SYDVKM. V lost 3 bases to trimming and J lost 5 bases, with 7 bases between them. In DNA form, the CDR3 reads TGTGCCAGCAGTTTCACCCGATATGGCTACACCTTC. This gives the protein CASSFTRYGYTF.

This rearrangement joins TRBV27 to TRBJ2-5, with 8 bases fitting TRBD1. Trimming cost V 5 bases and J 11 bases; bases outside gene matches: 13. Germline loops: CDR1 MNHEY, CDR2 SMNVEV (reference sequence). This CDR3 is 14 amino acids long. The CDR3 region is CASSPSALTGVQYF. CDR3 nucleotide sequence: TGTGCCAGCAGTCCATCCGCACTGACAGGGGTGCAGTACTTC.

V usage is TRBV7-2 and J usage is TRBJ2-7; D unresolved. V was clipped by 3 bases and J by 12 bases, with 12 bases between them. Germline loops: CDR1 SGHTA, CDR2 FQGNSA. The CDR3 spans 11 residues. The CDR3 bases are TGTGCCAGCAGCTTCAAGACTCGGGCGTACTTC. It is translated as CASSFKTRAYF. Based on the CDR3 plus reference TRBV7-2 and TRBJ2-7, the full variable domain is GAGVSQSPSNKVTEKGKDVELRCDPISGHTALYWYRQSLGQGLEFLIYFQGNSAPDKSGLPSDRFSAERTGGSVSTLTIQRTQQEDSAVYLCASSFKTRAYFGPGTRLTVT.

V usage is TRBV7-8 and J usage is TRBJ2-7, with 11 bases lining up with TRBD1. J was trimmed by 6 bases and V by 5 bases; bases with no gene match: 6. This CDR3 has 14 residues. Per germline, CDR1 SGHVS and CDR2 FQNEAQ. Written as DNA, the CDR3 is TGTGCCAGCAGCCGGACAGGGGGCAATCCCGAGCAGTACGTC. This codes for CASSRTGGNPEQYV.

V usage is TRBV25-1 and J usage is TRBJ2-3; 9 bases agree with TRBD1. The CDR3 sequence is 16 residues long. Germline-derived CDR1 and CDR2 are MGHDK and SYGVNS. J was trimmed by 5 bases and V by 3 bases; bases with no gene match: 9. CDR3 protein: CASSDPLTGGIDTQYF. As DNA, the CDR3 is TGTGCCAGCAGTGATCCCCTGACAGGGGGAATAGATACGCAGTATTTT.

The chain combines TRBV12-3 or TRBV12-4 with TRBJ2-1, with 11 bases matching TRBD2. J gave up 3 bases and V 2 bases, and 9 bases lay outside the gene matches. The CDR3 covers 18 residues. The CDR3 region has the DNA TGTGCCAGCAGTTTATTCGGGCTAGCGGGGGGACACTACAATGAGCAGTTCTTC. Residues: CASSLFGLAGGHYNEQFF.

The CDR3 loop reads CSAVRDRTDTQYF. In nucleotides, the CDR3 is TGCAGTGCCGTCAGGGACCGCACAGATACGCAGTATTTT. The chain has TRBV20-1 and TRBJ2-3; D is possibly TRBD1 or TRBD2 (5 bases each). CDR1 and CDR2 from the germline V gene are DFQATT and SNEGSKA (reference sequence). The CDR3 is 13 amino acids. Deletions cut 6 bases from V and 1 base from J, with 11 bases between.

The chain is built from TRBV6-1 and TRBJ2-6; D tentatively reads TRBD1 or TRBD2 (6 bases each). Per germline, CDR1 MNHNS and CDR2 SASEGT. V lost 1 base and J 1 base, leaving 17 bases between the germline ends. This CDR3 comprises 19 residues. CDR3 in DNA: TGTGCCAGCAGTGAAGGTCCCGGGGGCTCTCCTTCTGGGGCCAACGTCCTGACTTTC. It encodes CASSEGPGGSPSGANVLTF.

This rearrangement joins TRBV6-1 to TRBJ2-7; possibly TRBD2 for D (5 bases). The V gene lost 3 bases and the J gene lost 7 bases, with 10 bases spanning the gap. The germline V gene encodes CDR1 MNHNS and CDR2 SASEGT. The CDR3 length is 12 residues. The CDR3 is CASSELASEQYF. In DNA form, the CDR3 reads TGTGCCAGCAGTGAGCTAGCTTCTGAGCAGTACTTC.

V is TRBV3-1 and J is TRBJ2-3, with 8 bases that match TRBD2. Per the germline V gene, CDR1 is LGHDT and CDR2 is YNNKEL (reference sequence). The CDR3 is 16 residues long. Losses at the gene ends were 3 bases for V and 6 bases for J; bases not matched to a gene: 11. In DNA form, the CDR3 reads TGTGCCAGCAGCCAGGGGACGGGGGGGAATCGGGATACGCAGTATTTT. Its protein product is CASSQGTGGNRDTQYF.

The chain has TRBV4-3 and TRBJ2-5; tentative D call: TRBD1 (7 bases). TRBJ2-7 matches the DNA end more closely, so the J call is doubtful. Germline-derived CDR1 and CDR2 are LGHNA and YSLEER. CDR3 length: 18 residues. The CDR3 sequence: CASSQDVYPGGTGYEQYF. CDR3 coding DNA: TGCGCCAGCAGCCAAGATGTATATCCAGGGGGGACCGGGTACGAGCAGTACTTC.

The chain has TRBV6-5 and TRBJ2-1, with 9 positions matching TRBD1. The CDR3 is 14 amino acids. The germline CDR1 and CDR2 sequences are MNHEY and SVGAGI. The junction had 7 bases not matched to a gene; V was cut back by 5 bases and J by 8 bases. As DNA, the CDR3 is TGTGCCAGCAGTCAACGGACAGGGGAGGATGAGCAGTTCTTC. It is translated as CASSQRTGEDEQFF.

The gene calls are TRBV20-1 and TRBJ1-5; D ambiguous. Germline V gene lookup returns CDR1 DFQATT and CDR2 SNEGSKA (reference sequence). V lost 1 base and J lost 5, with 15 bases in between. The CDR3 totals 15 residues. The CDR3 spells CSARGGSGADQPQHF. In DNA form, the CDR3 reads TGCAGTGCTAGAGGGGGATCGGGAGCGGATCAGCCCCAGCATTTT.

The gene calls are TRBV20-1 and TRBJ2-1; 9 bases match TRBD2. Germline V CDR1 and CDR2: DFQATT, SNEGSKA (reference sequence). CDR3 size: 15 residues. Trimming cost V 0 bases and J 5 bases; bases outside gene matches: 5. The CDR3 nucleotides are TGCAGTGCTAGAGATGGAGCGGGGGGTAACAATGAGCAGTTCTTC. Its protein is CSARDGAGGNNEQFF.

The chain couples TRBV18 to TRBJ2-5; D is unclear. V lost 3 bases to trimming and J lost 5 bases, with 13 bases between them. The CDR3 contains 14 residues. Germline CDR1 and CDR2: KGHSH and LQKENI. This CDR3 reads CASSPTWNQETQYF. CDR3 DNA sequence: TGTGCCAGCTCACCGACCTGGAATCAGGAGACCCAGTACTTC. Full variable domain (rest looked up from reference TRBV18 and TRBJ2-5): NAGVMQNPRHLVRRRGQEARLRCSPMKGHSHVYWYRQLPEEGLKFMVYLQKENIIDESGMPKERFSAEFPKEGPSILRIQQVVRGDSAAYFCASSPTWNQETQYFGPGTRLLVL.

This clonotype was counted a few times. The chain recombines TRBV7-2 with TRBJ2-7, with no clear D. V lost 5 bases and J 3 bases, leaving 8 bases between the germline ends. This CDR3 has 12 amino acids. Germline CDR1 SGHTA, CDR2 FQGNSA. The CDR3 DNA sequence: TGTGCCAGCAGCCCGACTTTCTACGAGCAGTACTTC. This encodes CASSPTFYEQYF.

The CDR3 is CASAVTGANYEQYF. CDR3 in DNA: TGTGCCAGCGCCGTGACAGGGGCCAACTACGAGCAGTACTTC. The gene calls are TRBV5-6 and TRBJ2-5; 8 bases map to TRBD1. The J call is doubtful: the DNA matches TRBJ2-7 better. The CDR3 spans 14 residues. Germline values: CDR1 SGHDT, CDR2 YYEEEE.

CDR3 bases: TGCAGTGCTAGAGACAGGGTAGCCTACGAGCAGTACTTC. Protein product: CSARDRVAYEQYF. V is TRBV20-1 and J is TRBJ2-7; a weak D match, TRBD1 (5 bases). This CDR3 region has 13 residues. Trimming pared 0 bases from V and 2 bases from J, leaving 8 bases between. Germline V gives CDR1 DFQATT, CDR2 SNEGSKA (reference sequence).

The chain uses TRBV14 and TRBJ2-1, with a possible D match to TRBD1 (6 bases). Germline V CDR1 and CDR2: SGHDN, FVKESK. V was clipped by 3 bases and J by 7 bases, with 19 bases between them. This CDR3 spans 16 amino acids. Here the CDR3 reads CASSHTLGQPGNEQFF. CDR3 nucleotide sequence: TGTGCCAGCAGCCATACCCTTGGACAGCCTGGGAATGAGCAGTTCTTC.

The V and J genes are TRBV28 and TRBJ2-7, with 12 bases fitting TRBD2. Germline-derived CDR1 and CDR2 are MDHEN and SYDVKM. The CDR3 extends over 13 amino acids. With V trimmed by 8 bases and J by 3 bases, 2 bases remained unmatched. As DNA, the CDR3 is TGTGCCAGCGCTAGCGGGAGGGTCTACGAGCAGTACTTC. This encodes CASASGRVYEQYF.

The chain combines TRBV7-9 with TRBJ2-7, with a possible D match to TRBD1 (5 bases). This CDR3 has 13 residues. Trimming pared 2 bases from V and 7 bases from J, leaving 12 bases between. Germline V gene lookup returns CDR1 SEHNR and CDR2 FQNEAQ (reference sequence). For the CDR3, the DNA is TGTGCCAGCAGCTTAACACAGGTACGGGAGCAGTACTTC. Translated: CASSLTQVREQYF. Supplemented by reference TRBV7-9 and TRBJ2-7, the full variable domain reads DTGVSQNPRHKITKRGQNVTFRCDPISEHNRLYWYRQTLGQGPEFLTYFQNEAQLEKSRLLSDRFSAERPKGSFSTLEIQRTEQGDSAMYLCASSLTQVREQYFGPGTRLTVT.

CDR3 loop: CASSYGGTSGAGDTQYF. The CDR3 DNA reads as TGTGCCAGCAGTTACGGCGGGACTAGCGGGGCCGGAGATACGCAGTATTTT. V is TRBV6-6 and J is TRBJ2-3; 13 bases align to TRBD2. Germline V gene sequence: CDR1 MNHNY, CDR2 SVGAGI (reference sequence). This CDR3 has 17 amino acids. V was clipped by 2 bases and J by 5 bases; unmatched bases: 7.

The chain combines TRBV4-1 with TRBJ2-1, with TRBD2 matching over 10 bases. The CDR3 spans 16 residues. Germline CDR1 MGHRA, CDR2 YSYEKL. With V trimmed by 0 bases and J by 10 bases, 9 bases remained unmatched. The CDR3 spells CASSQESSGGAREQFF. CDR3 nucleotide sequence: TGCGCCAGCAGCCAAGAGTCCAGCGGGGGGGCTCGGGAGCAGTTCTTC.

This clonotype was seen once. V is TRBV5-6 and J is TRBJ1-2, with D possibly being TRBD1 (5 bases). Trimming removed 4 bases at V and 6 bases at J, with 10 bases between. In germline, CDR1 is SGHDT, CDR2 YYEEEE. The CDR3 length is 12 residues. The CDR3 bases are TGTGCCAGCAGCCCGGTGGGGGATGGCTACACCTTC. This encodes CASSPVGDGYTF. The variable domain in full, with the rest retrieved from reference TRBV5-6 and TRBJ1-2, is DAGVTQSPTHLIKTRGQQVTLRCSPKSGHDTVSWYQQALGQGPQFIFQYYEEEERQRGNFPDRFSGHQFPNYSSELNVNALLLGDSALYLCASSPVGDGYTFGSGTRLTVV.

This chain uses TRBV19 with TRBJ2-4; no reliable D call. V was clipped by 5 bases and J by 1 base, with 24 bases between them. Germline values: CDR1 LNHDA, CDR2 SQIVND (reference sequence). CDR3 length equals 19 residues. The CDR3 loop is CASSSLRAQGVLAKNIQYF. The CDR3 DNA reads TGTGCCAGTAGTTCACTCCGGGCCCAAGGCGTTCTGGCCAAAAACATTCAGTACTTC.

This clonotype was seen at least ten times. This chain uses TRBV7-2 with TRBJ2-7; 11 positions match TRBD1. V shed 6 bases and J 2 bases; nucleotides not matched to a gene: 6. The CDR3 runs to 15 residues. Germline values: CDR1 SGHTA, CDR2 FQGNSA. The CDR3: CASSYRDRGTYEQYF. The CDR3 region has the DNA TGTGCCAGCAGTTACCGGGACAGGGGGACCTACGAGCAGTACTTC.

J is TRBJ2-3 and V is TRBV9; D possibly corresponds to TRBD2 (6 bases). V was clipped by 0 bases and J by 1 base, with 18 bases between them. This CDR3 is 18 amino acids long. Germline V lookup: CDR1 SGDLS, CDR2 YYNGEE. CDR3 sequence: CASSVVSVVSGGTDTQYF. The CDR3 nucleotides read TGTGCCAGCAGCGTAGTTTCGGTGGTTAGCGGAGGCACAGATACGCAGTATTTT.

This clonotype has just a few counts. The V gene is TRBV6-5, the J gene TRBJ2-1; no firm D call. CDR3 size: 14 residues. The germline CDR1 and CDR2 sequences are MNHEY and SVGAGI. V was cut by 2 bases and J by 3 bases, with 8 bases left in between. Here the CDR3 reads CASSYRNYYNEQFF. CDR3 nucleotides: TGTGCCAGCAGTTACCGCAACTACTACAATGAGCAGTTCTTC.